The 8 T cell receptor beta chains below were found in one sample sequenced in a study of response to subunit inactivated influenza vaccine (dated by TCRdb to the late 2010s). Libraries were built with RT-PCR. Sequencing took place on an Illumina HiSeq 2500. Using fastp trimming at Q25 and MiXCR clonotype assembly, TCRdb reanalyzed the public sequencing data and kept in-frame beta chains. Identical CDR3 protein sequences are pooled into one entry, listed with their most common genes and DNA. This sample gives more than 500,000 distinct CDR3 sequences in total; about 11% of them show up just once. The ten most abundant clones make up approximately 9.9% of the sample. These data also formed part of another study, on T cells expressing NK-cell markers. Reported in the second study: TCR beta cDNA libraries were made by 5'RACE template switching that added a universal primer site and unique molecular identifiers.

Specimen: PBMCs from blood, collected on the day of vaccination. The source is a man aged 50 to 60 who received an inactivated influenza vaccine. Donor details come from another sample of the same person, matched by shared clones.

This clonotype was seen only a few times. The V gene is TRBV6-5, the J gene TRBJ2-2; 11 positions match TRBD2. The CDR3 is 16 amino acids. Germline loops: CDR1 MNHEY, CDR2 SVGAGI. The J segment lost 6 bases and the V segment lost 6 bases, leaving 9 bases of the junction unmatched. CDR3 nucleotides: TGTGCCAGCAGATATCGTAGCGGGAGGGCCTCCGGGGAGCTGTTTTTT. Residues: CASRYRSGRASGELFF.

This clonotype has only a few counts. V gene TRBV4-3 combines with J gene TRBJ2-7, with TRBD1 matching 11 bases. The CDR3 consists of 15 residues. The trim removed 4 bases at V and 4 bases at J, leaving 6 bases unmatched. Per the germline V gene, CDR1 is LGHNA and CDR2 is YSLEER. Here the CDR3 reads CASSPGTGGIYEQYF. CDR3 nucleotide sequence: TGCGCCAGCAGCCCAGGGACAGGGGGTATATACGAGCAGTACTTC.

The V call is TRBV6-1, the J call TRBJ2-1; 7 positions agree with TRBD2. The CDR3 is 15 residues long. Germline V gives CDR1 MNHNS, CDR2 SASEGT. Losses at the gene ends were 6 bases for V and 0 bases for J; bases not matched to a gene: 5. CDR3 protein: CASRGGGSSYNEQFF. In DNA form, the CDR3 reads TGTGCCAGCAGGGGCGGGGGAAGCTCCTACAATGAGCAGTTCTTC.

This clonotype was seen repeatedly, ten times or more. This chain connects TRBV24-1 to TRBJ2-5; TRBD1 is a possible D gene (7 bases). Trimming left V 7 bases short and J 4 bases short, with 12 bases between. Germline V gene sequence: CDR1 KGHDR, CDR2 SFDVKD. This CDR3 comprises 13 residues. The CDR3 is CATSRGVLETQYF. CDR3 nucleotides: TGTGCCACCAGCAGGGGGGTCCTAGAGACCCAGTACTTC.

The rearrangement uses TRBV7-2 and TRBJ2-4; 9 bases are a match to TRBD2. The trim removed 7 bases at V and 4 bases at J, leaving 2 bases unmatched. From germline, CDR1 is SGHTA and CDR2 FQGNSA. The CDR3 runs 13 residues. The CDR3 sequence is CASTGLAKNIQYF. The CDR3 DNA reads TGTGCCAGCACCGGACTAGCGAAAAACATTCAGTACTTC.

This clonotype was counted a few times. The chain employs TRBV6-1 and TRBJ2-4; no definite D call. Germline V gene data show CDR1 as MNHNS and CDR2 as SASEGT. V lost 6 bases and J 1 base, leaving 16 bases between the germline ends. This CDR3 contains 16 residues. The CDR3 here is CASSPDWGFAKNIQYF. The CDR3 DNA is TGTGCCAGCAGCCCTGATTGGGGTTTCGCCAAAAACATTCAGTACTTC.

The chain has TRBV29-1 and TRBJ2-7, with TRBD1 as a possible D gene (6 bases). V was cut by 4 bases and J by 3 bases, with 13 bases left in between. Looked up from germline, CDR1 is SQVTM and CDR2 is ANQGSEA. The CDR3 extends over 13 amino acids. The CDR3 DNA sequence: TGCAGCGTTGTAGGGCAGGGACACTACGAGCAGTACTTC. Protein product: CSVVGQGHYEQYF.

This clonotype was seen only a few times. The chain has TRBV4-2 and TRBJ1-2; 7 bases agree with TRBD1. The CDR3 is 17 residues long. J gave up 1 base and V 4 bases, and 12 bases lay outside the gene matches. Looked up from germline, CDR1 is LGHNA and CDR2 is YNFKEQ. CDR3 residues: CASSLNAGQALNYGYTF. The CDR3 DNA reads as TGTGCCAGCAGCCTGAATGCTGGACAGGCCCTTAACTATGGCTACACCTTC.